The 22 T cell receptor beta chains given below trace back to one sample, sequenced in a study of tumor and adjacent non-tumor tissue in lung cancer listed by TCRdb under 2018. RNA was isolated from bulk unsorted tissue, and RNA quality was assessed with a NanoDrop ND-1000 and an Agilent 2100. Library preparation was by multiplex PCR. Sequencing took place on an Illumina HiSeq 2500. TCRbeta libraries were constructed through three rounds of nested PCR with primers (Table S4) according to protocols adapted from ARM-PCR. Through fastp at Q25 and MiXCR, TCRdb rebuilt clones from the public reads, retaining in-frame beta chains. Records with the same CDR3 protein are collapsed into one entry carrying the most frequent genes and DNA. The sample contains tens of thousands of distinct CDR3 sequences, roughly 73% of them found a single time. The ten largest clones capture over 9.5% of the sample. Sequencing was done on a sample of lung tumor tissue. Receptors were obtained from a woman aged 45-65 years with non-small cell lung cancer.

This chain links TRBV29-1 with TRBJ1-2, with D unclear. Deletions cut 5 bases from V and 11 bases from J, with 15 bases between. Germline CDR1 is SQVTM and CDR2 is ANQGSEA. The CDR3 totals 11 residues. In nucleotides, the CDR3 is TGCAGCGTTCTGGCAGTGCTTGGTTACACCTTC. As protein: CSVLAVLGYTF.

The chain has TRBV6-5 and TRBJ2-3; 7 bases fit TRBD1. The germline CDR1 and CDR2 sequences are MNHEY and SVGAGI. This CDR3 is 13 amino acids long. V shed 10 bases and J 1 base; nucleotides not matched to a gene: 5. The CDR3 spells CAIKDRCTDTQYF. The CDR3 DNA reads TGTGCCATCAAGGACAGGTGCACAGATACGCAGTATTTT.

This clonotype was counted at least ten times. V gene TRBV20-1 combines with J gene TRBJ2-7, with 10 positions matching TRBD2. Trimming cost V 3 bases and J 3 bases; bases outside gene matches: 2. Germline V gene data show CDR1 as DFQATT and CDR2 as SNEGSKA (reference sequence). The CDR3 is 13 amino acids. CDR3 in amino acids: CSASPSGSYEQYF. CDR3 coding DNA: TGCAGTGCTAGTCCTAGCGGGAGCTACGAGCAGTACTTC.

On this clonotype: This could be a read error, since a much larger clone is one nucleotide away. Without the conserved terminal phenylalanine or tryptophan, this CDR3 likely stems from a read error. CDR3 sequence reads: CASSPTGTGFTGELFL. The CDR3 DNA reads TGTGCCAGCAGCCCTACCGGGACAGGGTTTACCGGGGAGCTGTTTCTT. The chain recombines TRBV7-9 with TRBJ2-2, with 9 bases aligning to TRBD1. Germline loops: CDR1 SEHNR, CDR2 FQNEAQ (reference sequence). Trimming removed 5 bases from V and 5 bases from J; junction bases left unmatched: 9. The CDR3 is 16 amino acids.

Worth noting for this clonotype: A read error may produce the germline difference seen at one junction end. In nucleotides, the CDR3 is TGTGCTAGCAGCTTTGGTGCGGGAGAGGCTCAGTACTTC. Its translation: CASSFGAGEAQYF. The chain uses TRBV11-3 and TRBJ2-5, with 7 bases matching TRBD2. The CDR3 consists of 13 residues. Germline CDR1 reads SGHNT; CDR2 reads YENEEA.

This clonotype was recorded once. One end of the junction does not line up with germline, which may come from a read error. The DNA for the CDR3 is TGTGTCAGCAGTGCCCTCGGGACATTTCCAGAGACCCAGTACTTC. Translating it yields CVSSALGTFPETQYF. The chain links TRBV6-5 to TRBJ2-5, with D perhaps matching TRBD1 (6 bases). CDR1 is MNHEY, CDR2 SVGAGI, per germline. This CDR3 is 15 amino acids long.

Of note for this clonotype: The junction does not match germline at one end; this may be a read error. The chain carries TRBV6-2 or TRBV6-3 and TRBJ2-7, with 7 bases fitting TRBD2. Germline V CDR1 and CDR2: MNHEY, SVGEGT. The CDR3 loop spans 13 amino acids. The CDR3 DNA follows: TGTGCCAGCACCGTGCGGGAGAAAAGGGAGCACTACTTC. It translates to CASTVREKREHYF.

On this clonotype itself: Given a much more abundant clone one base away, this may be a read error. The chain couples TRBV5-1 to TRBJ2-7; 8 nucleotides agree with TRBD2. The V segment lost 1 base and the J segment 4 bases; nucleotides outside the gene matches: 13. The V gene's germline CDR1 is SGHRS and CDR2 YFSETQ. The CDR3 extends over 17 amino acids. The DNA of the CDR3 is TGCGCCAGCAGCTTGAAGTGGATAGCGGGAACCTCGTACGAGCAGTACTTC. It encodes CASSLKWIAGTSYEQYF.

There are many counts of this clonotype. The chain carries TRBV12-3 or TRBV12-4 and TRBJ1-2; 7 bases agree with TRBD1. The CDR3 is 13 residues long. The V segment lost 5 bases and the J segment 6 bases; nucleotides outside the gene matches: 6. CDR3 protein: CASSPRDSDGYTF. CDR3 nucleotides: TGTGCCAGCAGTCCGAGGGACAGCGATGGCTACACCTTC.

As regards this clonotype: This may be a read error, as it is one base from a much larger clone. This CDR3 is missing its conserved last phenylalanine or tryptophan, likely due to a read error. For the CDR3, the DNA is TGCAGTGCTAGAGATCCTGGGGGATTCACCGGGGAGCTGTTTTCT. It specifies CSARDPGGFTGELFS. V is TRBV20-1 and J is TRBJ2-2; D assignment may be TRBD1 or TRBD2 (5 bases each). The ends were cut back, 0 bases at V and 4 bases at J, with 12 bases in the middle. The CDR3 consists of 15 residues. Germline V lookup: CDR1 DFQATT, CDR2 SNEGSKA (reference sequence).

As concerns this clonotype: A read error may produce the germline difference seen at one junction end. The gene calls are TRBV29-1 and TRBJ2-7, with 8 positions matching TRBD1. Germline V gene lookup returns CDR1 SQVTM and CDR2 ANQGSEA. This CDR3 has 14 amino acids. In nucleotides, the CDR3 is TGCAGCGTGTTCAGGACAGGGAGCGGGTACGGGCAGTACTTC. Its translation: CSVFRTGSGYGQYF.

The chain has TRBV6-5 and TRBJ2-5; 7 nucleotides agree with TRBD2. The CDR3 contains 14 residues. The germline V gene has CDR1 MNHEY and CDR2 SVGAGI. Losses at the gene ends were 5 bases for V and 10 bases for J; bases not matched to a gene: 13. The CDR3 sequence is CASSDTRTAGVQYF. The DNA for the CDR3 is TGTGCCAGCAGTGATACCAGGACCGCGGGGGTCCAGTACTTC.

The gene calls are TRBV12-3 or TRBV12-4 and TRBJ2-2, with 9 bases aligning to TRBD1. The CDR3 contains 14 residues. CDR3 coding DNA: TGTACCGGCAGGTGGACAGGGGAGCACCGGGAGCTGTTTTTT. Protein product: CTGRWTGEHRELFF.

This chain uses TRBV5-1 with TRBJ2-1, with D tentatively TRBD2 (5 bases). V was cut by 3 bases and J by 10 bases, with 23 bases left in between. From germline, CDR1 is SGHRS and CDR2 YFSETQ. CDR3 length: 16 residues. CDR3 sequence reads: CASSSEYGVSEKEQFF. Written as DNA, the CDR3 is TGCGCCAGCAGCTCGGAGTACGGAGTTAGCGAAAAAGAGCAGTTCTTC. Full variable domain (missing parts from reference TRBV5-1 and TRBJ2-1): KAGVTQTPRYLIKTRGQQVTLSCSPISGHRSVSWYQQTPGQGLQFLFEYFSETQRNKGNFPGRFSGRQFSNSRSEMNVSTLELGDSALYLCASSSEYGVSEKEQFFGPGTRLTVL.

This clonotype was seen ten or more times. The chain recombines TRBV6-1 with TRBJ1-1; 8 bases match TRBD1. The CDR3 is made up of 16 amino acids. Germline V gives CDR1 MNHNS, CDR2 SASEGT. V gave up 6 bases and J gave up 3 bases; unmatched junction bases: 12. In nucleotides, the CDR3 is TGTGCCAGCAGCGTTCCTGACAGGGGAGCAGACACTGAAGCTTTCTTT. Its translation is CASSVPDRGADTEAFF.

A note on this clonotype: The junction and the germline gene differ at one end; a read error may be behind it. The V gene is TRBV20-1, the J gene TRBJ2-2, with 14 bases matching TRBD2. This CDR3 spans 16 amino acids. Germline lookup yields CDR1 DFQATT and CDR2 SNEGSKA (reference sequence). CDR3 bases: TGCAGTGTTACGACTAGCGGGAGGGAAGGCACCAGGGAGCTGTTTTTT. Translating it yields CSVTTSGREGTRELFF.

For this clonotype: Since the CDR3 does not end with the conserved phenylalanine or tryptophan, this likely comes from a read error. This chain uses TRBV6-6 with TRBJ2-7; 11 nucleotides agree with TRBD1. The CDR3 runs to 14 residues. Looked up from germline, CDR1 is MNHNY and CDR2 is SVGAGI (reference sequence). V dropped 9 bases and J dropped 3; count of bases not matched to a gene: 7. CDR3 nucleotide sequence: TGTGCCAGTAGGGACAGGGGGGGGAACTACGAGCAGTACCCC. Its translation: CASRDRGGNYEQYP.

A remark on this clonotype: Since the CDR3 does not end with the conserved phenylalanine or tryptophan, this likely comes from a read error. CDR3 residues: CASSLDRGDGYTL. CDR3 sequence (DNA): TGTGCCAGCAGCTTAGATAGGGGGGATGGTTACACCCTC. The gene calls are TRBV11-2 and TRBJ1-2, with D perhaps TRBD1 (6 bases). Germline lookup yields CDR1 SGHAT and CDR2 FQNNGV. CDR3 length: 13 residues.

The CDR3 loop is CAGSQRRTGHDTQYF. The CDR3 region has the DNA TGTGCCGGTAGCCAAAGGAGGACAGGGCACGATACCCAGTACTTC. The chain uses TRBV4-2 and TRBJ2-5, with 8 bases identical to TRBD1. Germline V gene data show CDR1 as LGHNA and CDR2 as YNFKEQ. V dropped 11 bases and J dropped 8; count of bases not matched to a gene: 19. The CDR3 consists of 15 residues.

A note on this clonotype: The junction departs from the called germline gene at one end, perhaps through a read error. The rearrangement links TRBV11-2 to TRBJ2-2; D may match TRBD1 or TRBD2 (5 bases each). This CDR3 comprises 13 residues. From germline, CDR1 is SGHAT and CDR2 FQNNGV. CDR3 protein: CASNFEDTGELLF. CDR3 DNA: TGTGCCAGCAACTTCGAGGACACCGGGGAGCTGCTTTTT.

The table lists this clonotype with many counts. J is TRBJ2-1 and V is TRBV29-1, with TRBD2 matching 11 bases. Per the germline V gene, CDR1 is SQVTM and CDR2 is ANQGSEA. The CDR3 totals 16 residues. V was clipped by 3 bases and J by 4 bases; unmatched bases: 8. The CDR3 DNA sequence: TGCAGCGTTGATCGCCTAGCGGGAGGTTCGTACAATGAGCAGTTCTTC. It yields the protein CSVDRLAGGSYNEQFF.

A remark on this clonotype: The junction and the germline gene differ at one end; a read error may be behind it. The chain couples TRBV12-3 or TRBV12-4 to TRBJ1-1; perhaps TRBD1 as D (5 bases). This CDR3 contains 14 residues. CDR3 residues: CASRYWGIDTEAFF. DNA of the CDR3: TGTGCCAGCAGGTACTGGGGGATTGACACAGAAGCTTTCTTT.